This is a list of T cell receptor beta chains from one sample in a study of radiotherapy plus CTLA-4 blockade in lung cancer. The protocol was immunoSEQ multiplex PCR, while the TCRdb copy is restricted to in-frame clones and leaves out a portion. The sample records more than 90,000 clones, around 84% being singletons. This material consisted of peripheral blood, taken from a patient treated with radiotherapy plus ipilimumab. Source of these receptors: a human donor with non-small cell lung cancer that progressed on radiotherapy plus ipilimumab. Some clones in this sample may be carry-over from other donors' samples. CDR3s include the opening cysteine and the closing phenylalanine or tryptophan. A D gene is named only where the DNA matches it firmly. Part of the rows lack a size; the others show once, few, many or a class for expanded clones.

j_gene	v_gene	d_gene	abundance	CDR3aa	CDR3nt
TRBJ1-3	TRBV6-6	NA	once	CASILDSGNTIYF	TGTGCCAGCATACTGGACTCTGGAAACACCATATATTTT
TRBJ2-7	TRBV19	NA	NA	CASSETWSGTYEQYF	TGTGCCAGTAGTGAAACATGGTCGGGCACCTACGAGCAGTACTTC
TRBJ1-1	TRBV7-2	NA	NA	CATHRDTEAFF	TGTGCCACCCACCGGGACACTGAAGCTTTCTTT
TRBJ1-2	TRBV19	NA	NA	CASNLGRSYGYTF	TGTGCCAGCAACTTAGGCCGATCCTATGGCTACACCTTC
TRBJ1-1	TRBV10-3	NA	few	CAISGTAENTEAFF	TGTGCCATCAGTGGGACAGCTGAGAACACTGAAGCTTTCTTT
TRBJ2-2	TRBV7-9	NA	NA	CASSRAAIQFGELFF	TGTGCCAGCAGCAGAGCGGCTATTCAGTTCGGGGAGCTGTTTTTT
TRBJ2-1	TRBV5-1	TRBD1	NA	CASSLVAGGLDEQFF	TGCGCCAGCAGCTTGGTTGCAGGGGGCCTGGATGAGCAGTTCTTC
TRBJ2-3	TRBV5-1	TRBD1	NA	CASSQGQEGDTQYF	TGCGCCAGCAGCCAGGGACAGGAAGGGGATACGCAGTATTTT
TRBJ1-2	TRBV9	TRBD1	NA	CASSFGQGSGYTF	TGTGCCAGCAGCTTCGGACAGGGTAGTGGCTACACCTTC
TRBJ2-7	TRBV6-1	TRBD1	NA	CASSVIPGQGLYEQYF	TGTGCCAGCAGTGTAATTCCGGGACAGGGGCTGTACGAGCAGTACTTC
TRBJ1-2	TRBV6-4	NA	NA	CASSDSEGAHGYTF	TGTGCCAGCAGTGACTCGGAAGGGGCTCACGGCTACACCTTC
TRBJ2-5	TRBV6-5	TRBD1	NA	CASSYSNRGHETQYF	TGTGCCAGCAGTTACTCGAACAGGGGGCATGAGACCCAGTACTTC
TRBJ1-6	TRBV7-3	NA	NA	CASSLLQSSPLHF	TGTGCCAGCAGCTTACTTCAGTCCTCACCCCTCCACTTT
TRBJ2-1	TRBV19	TRBD1	NA	CASSAAGTGFNEQFF	TGTGCCAGTAGTGCTGCGGGGACAGGGTTCAATGAGCAGTTCTTC
TRBJ2-7	TRBV5-1	NA	NA	CASSLAGGRSYEQYF	TGCGCCAGCAGCTTGGCCGGGGGACGCTCTTACGAGCAGTACTTC
TRBJ2-1	TRBV2	TRBD1	NA	CASDQGAPLNEQFF	TGTGCCAGTGACCAGGGGGCCCCTCTCAATGAGCAGTTCTTC
TRBJ2-3	TRBV7-9	NA	NA	CASSTLASQYF	TGTGCCAGCAGCACCCTAGCGTCGCAGTATTTT
TRBJ1-2	TRBV28	TRBD1	NA	CATPGTGVRSGYTF	TGTGCCACCCCCGGGACAGGGGTTCGGTCTGGCTACACCTTC
TRBJ2-3	TRBV6-5	TRBD2	NA	CASSYLGLAIDTQYF	TGTGCCAGCAGTTACTTGGGACTAGCGATAGATACGCAGTATTTT
TRBJ2-2	TRBV28	NA	NA	CASSTRDRHTGELFF	TGTGCCAGCAGTACGCGGGACAGACACACCGGGGAGCTGTTTTTT
TRBJ2-7	TRBV7-2	NA	NA	CASRHATGPPYEQYF	TGTGCCAGCAGGCACGCCACAGGGCCCCCCTACGAGCAGTACTTC
TRBJ1-3	TRBV5-4	NA	few	CASSPGTRGNTIYF	TGTGCCAGCAGCCCCGGGACCCGCGGAAACACCATATATTTT
TRBJ2-1	TRBV6-6	NA	once	CASSYVGEQFF	TGTGCCAGCAGTTACGTCGGTGAGCAGTTCTTC
TRBJ2-2	TRBV5-1	TRBD1	NA	CASSGTRGRWTGELFF	TGCGCCAGCAGCGGGACCAGGGGGCGCTGGACCGGGGAGCTGTTTTTT
TRBJ1-2	TRBV27	TRBD1	NA	CASSTRQGYGYTF	TGTGCCAGCAGTACCAGACAGGGCTATGGCTACACCTTC
TRBJ1-4	TRBV5-1	NA	NA	CASSLGQTTTNEKLFF	TGCGCCAGCAGCTTGGGGCAGACTACAACTAATGAAAAACTGTTTTTT
TRBJ2-3	TRBV7-2	NA	NA	CASSSRHRNTDTQYF	TGTGCCAGCAGCTCCAGACACCGTAACACAGATACGCAGTATTTT
TRBJ2-2	TRBV11-3	NA	NA	CASSLDGTTEDRTGELFF	TGTGCCAGCAGCTTAGATGGGACGACAGAGGATCGCACCGGGGAGCTGTTTTTT
TRBJ1-4	TRBV19	TRBD1	NA	CASSPPGRGLEKLFF	TGTGCCAGTAGTCCCCCGGGCAGGGGGCTCGAAAAACTGTTTTTT
TRBJ2-2	TRBV5-1	NA	NA	CASSLDRANTGELFF	TGCGCCAGCAGCTTGGATAGGGCGAACACCGGGGAGCTGTTTTTT
TRBJ2-1	TRBV5-6	TRBD2	few	CASSLGGSSYNEQFF	TGTGCCAGCAGTTTGGGGGGGAGCTCCTACAATGAGCAGTTCTTC
TRBJ1-6	TRBV2	NA	NA	CASSEGWGGFSPLHF	TGTGCCAGCAGTGAAGGTTGGGGGGGTTTTTCACCCCTCCACTTT
TRBJ1-6	TRBV27	TRBD1	NA	CASSRRTGPNLTYNSPLHF	TGTGCCAGCAGTCGAAGGACAGGGCCAAACCTCACCTATAATTCACCCCTCCACTTT
TRBJ2-7	TRBV4-3	NA	few	CASSQVAHTSSYEQYF	TGCGCCAGCAGCCAAGTCGCCCACACGAGCTCCTACGAGCAGTACTTC
TRBJ1-1	TRBV28	TRBD1	NA	CASSLPTGGSTEAFF	TGTGCCAGCAGTTTACCGACAGGGGGGAGCACTGAAGCTTTCTTT
TRBJ2-3	TRBV4-3	NA	NA	CASSQVRGTNTQYF	TGCGCCAGCAGCCAAGTCCGAGGGACAAATACGCAGTATTTT
TRBJ1-2	TRBV5-8	NA	NA	CASSLLLAGPPGYGYTF	TGTGCCAGCAGCTTGCTCCTTGCAGGGCCCCCTGGCTATGGCTACACCTTC
TRBJ1-3	TRBV15	NA	NA	CATSRDILSSGNTIYF	TGTGCCACCAGCAGAGACATTCTGAGCTCTGGAAACACCATATATTTT
TRBJ2-1	TRBV10-3	TRBD1	NA	CAIRGGDGTNNEQLF	TGTGCCATCAGAGGGGGCGATGGGACCAACAATGAGCAGCTCTTC
TRBJ2-3	TRBV11-3	NA	NA	CASSLGPITDTQYF	TGTGCCAGCAGCTTAGGCCCGATCACAGATACGCAGTATTTT
TRBJ1-1	TRBV11-2	TRBD1	NA	CASSLIQGIEAFF	TGTGCCAGCAGCTTAATACAGGGGATTGAAGCTTTCTTT
TRBJ2-2	TRBV6-1	TRBD2	NA	CASISGGANTGELFF	TGTGCCAGCATTAGCGGGGGGGCGAACACCGGGGAGCTGTTTTTT
TRBJ1-5	TRBV6-5	NA	NA	CASSYIGTAQPQHF	TGTGCCAGCAGTTACATCGGGACCGCCCAGCCCCAGCATTTT
TRBJ2-1	TRBV4-2	TRBD1	NA	CASSLRPGTGSNEQFF	TGTGCCAGCAGCCTTAGGCCAGGGACAGGGAGCAATGAGCAGTTCTTC